The TCR beta chain described here comes from a study of TIL therapy for anti-PD-1-resistant metastatic lung cancer. In the study overall: Median patient age was about 50, ranging about 35-80 years.

Time point of the sample: pre-treatment sample, taken before nivolumab and TIL therapy. Tumor tissue came from excised metastases, mostly pleural nodules or supraclavicular lymph nodes. The CDR3 spans 13 residues. The ends were cut back, 6 bases at V and 1 base at J, with 7 bases in the middle. Germline CDR1 SEHNR, CDR2 FQNEAQ (reference sequence). Study-wide results and limits: TIL cultures after expansion showed higher clonality and lower diversity than baseline tumor (median around 6% vs 30%).

The immunoSEQ assay was v3. Repertoires were generated with immunoSEQ multiplex PCR, while TCRdb's copy carries only in-frame clones and drops some. The table lists about 50,000 clones, 70% to 85% of them singletons. Comment on this clone: Antigen unknown.

The receptor was isolated from a person aged 25-80 years with non-small cell lung cancer. Sample: tumor tissue, taken at baseline. J is TRBJ1-3 and V is TRBV7-9, with D perhaps TRBD1 (5 bases). As DNA, the CDR3 is TGTGCCAGCAGAGCAGGGTCTGGAAACACCATATATTTT. Translating it yields CASRAGSGNTIYF.